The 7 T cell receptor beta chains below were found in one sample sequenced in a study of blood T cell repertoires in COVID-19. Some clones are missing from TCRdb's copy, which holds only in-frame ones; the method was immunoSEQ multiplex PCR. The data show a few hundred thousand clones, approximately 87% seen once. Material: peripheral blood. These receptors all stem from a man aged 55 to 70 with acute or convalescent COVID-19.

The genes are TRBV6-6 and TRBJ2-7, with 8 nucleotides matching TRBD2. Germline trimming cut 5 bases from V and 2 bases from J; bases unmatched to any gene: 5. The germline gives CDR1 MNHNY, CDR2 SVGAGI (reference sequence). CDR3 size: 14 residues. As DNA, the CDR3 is TGTGCCAGCAGTCAGGGGCGGGGGGCCTACGAGCAGTACTTC. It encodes CASSQGRGAYEQYF.

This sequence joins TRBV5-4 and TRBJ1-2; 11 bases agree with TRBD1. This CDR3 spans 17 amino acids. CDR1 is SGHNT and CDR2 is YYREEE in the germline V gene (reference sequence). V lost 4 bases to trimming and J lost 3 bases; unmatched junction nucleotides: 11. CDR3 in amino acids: CASSIGQGATDDYGYTF. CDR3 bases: TGTGCCAGCAGCATAGGACAGGGGGCAACCGACGACTATGGCTACACCTTC.

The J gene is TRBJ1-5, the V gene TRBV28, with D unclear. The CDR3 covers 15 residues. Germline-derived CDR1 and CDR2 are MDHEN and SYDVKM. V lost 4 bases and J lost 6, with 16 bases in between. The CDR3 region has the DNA TGTGCCAGCAGTTCCACAACGCTCACGGGTCAGCCCCAGCATTTT. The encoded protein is CASSSTTLTGQPQHF.

The CDR3 region has the DNA TGTGCCAGCAGCCGGAGGGCAGGGATGAACACTGAAGCTTTCTTT. This sequence encodes CASSRRAGMNTEAFF. This sequence joins TRBV7-2 and TRBJ1-1, with a weak D call TRBD1 (5 bases). The CDR3 loop spans 15 amino acids. With 5 bases removed from V and 0 bases from J, the gap between germline ends came to 13 bases. Germline loops: CDR1 SGHTA, CDR2 FQGNSA.

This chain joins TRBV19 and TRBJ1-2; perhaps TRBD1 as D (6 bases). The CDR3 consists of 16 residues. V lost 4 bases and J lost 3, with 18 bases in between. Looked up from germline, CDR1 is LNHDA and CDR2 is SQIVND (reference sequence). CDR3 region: CASSSGWGPMYYGYTF. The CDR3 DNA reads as TGTGCCAGTAGTAGCGGTTGGGGGCCCATGTACTATGGCTACACCTTC. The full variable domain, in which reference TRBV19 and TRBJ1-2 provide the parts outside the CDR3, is DGGITQSPKYLFRKEGQNVTLSCEQNLNHDAMYWYRQDPGQGLRLIYYSQIVNDFQKGDIAEGYSVSREKKESFPLTVTSAQKNPTAFYLCASSSGWGPMYYGYTFGSGTRLTVV.

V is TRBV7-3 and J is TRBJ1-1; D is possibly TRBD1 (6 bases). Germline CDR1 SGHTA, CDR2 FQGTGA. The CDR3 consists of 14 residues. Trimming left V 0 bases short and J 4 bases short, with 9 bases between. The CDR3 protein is CASSLTGGTTEAFF. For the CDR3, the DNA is TGTGCCAGCAGCTTAACAGGGGGTACCACTGAAGCTTTCTTT.

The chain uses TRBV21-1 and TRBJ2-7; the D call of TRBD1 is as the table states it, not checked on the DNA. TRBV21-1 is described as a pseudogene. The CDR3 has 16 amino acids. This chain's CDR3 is CASSKEVRGGPYEQYF. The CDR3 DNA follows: TGTGCCAGCAGCAAAGAGGTCAGGGGTGGCCCCTACGAGCAGTACTTC.